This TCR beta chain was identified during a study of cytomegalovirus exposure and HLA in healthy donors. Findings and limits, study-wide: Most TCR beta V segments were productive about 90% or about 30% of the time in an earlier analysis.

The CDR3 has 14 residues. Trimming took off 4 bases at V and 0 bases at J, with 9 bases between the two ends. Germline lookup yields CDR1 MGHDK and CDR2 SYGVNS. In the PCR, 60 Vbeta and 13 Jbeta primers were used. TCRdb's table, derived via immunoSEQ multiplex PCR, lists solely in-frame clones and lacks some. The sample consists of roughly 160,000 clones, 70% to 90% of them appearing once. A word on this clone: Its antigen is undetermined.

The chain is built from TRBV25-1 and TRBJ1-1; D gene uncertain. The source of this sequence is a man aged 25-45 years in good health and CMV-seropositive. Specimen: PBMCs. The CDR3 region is CASSGARVNTEAFF. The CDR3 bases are TGTGCCAGCAGTGGGGCAAGAGTGAACACTGAAGCTTTCTTT.